The rows below give T cell receptor beta chains drawn from one sample of a study of blood T cell repertoires in COVID-19. Assay used: immunoSEQ multiplex PCR; TCRdb lists only in-frame clones, some missing. This sample has 300,000 to 350,000 clones; around 87% occur once, and the top ten carry around 2.1%. Sequencing was carried out using peripheral blood. These receptors came from a man aged 18 to 29 with active or convalescent COVID-19. The CDR3 runs from the conserved cysteine through the conserved F or W. The order of the fields is J gene, D gene, clone size, V gene, CDR3 DNA, CDR3 protein. A D gene is named only where the DNA matches it firmly. For some rows the clone size is stated as once, few or many, or as a class when expanded; others skip it.

j_gene: TRBJ1-5; d_gene: NA; abundance: NA; v_gene: TRBV19; CDR3nt: TGTGCCAGTAGTATAGTGGGAAGGACACCTAAGAGGCCCCAGCATTTT; CDR3aa: CASSIVGRTPKRPQHF
j_gene: TRBJ2-1; d_gene: TRBD2; abundance: NA; v_gene: TRBV27; CDR3nt: TGTGCCAGCAGTCTGGCCCCCTTTGGCTTAGCGGGAGGAGGCCGGGGTGAGCAGTTCTTC; CDR3aa: CASSLAPFGLAGGGRGEQFF
j_gene: TRBJ1-6; d_gene: NA; abundance: once; v_gene: TRBV10-3; CDR3nt: TGTGCCATCAGTGGGGGACAAAAAAATTCACCCCTCCACTTT; CDR3aa: CAISGGQKNSPLHF
j_gene: TRBJ2-3; d_gene: TRBD2; abundance: NA; v_gene: TRBV27; CDR3nt: TGTGCCAGCAGTACCCTCACTAGCGGGAGGGCCACCCTCACAGATACGCAGTATTTT; CDR3aa: CASSTLTSGRATLTDTQYF
j_gene: TRBJ2-2; d_gene: TRBD1; abundance: NA; v_gene: TRBV19; CDR3nt: TGTGCCAGTAGTATAGATAAACGGAGACAGGGACATACCGGGGAGCTGTTTTTT; CDR3aa: CASSIDKRRQGHTGELFF
j_gene: TRBJ2-1; d_gene: NA; abundance: NA; v_gene: TRBV5-1; CDR3nt: TGCGCCAGCAGCCTGGCCGGCGGGGTCTCCTACAATGAGCAGTTCTTC; CDR3aa: CASSLAGGVSYNEQFF
j_gene: TRBJ2-2; d_gene: TRBD2; abundance: NA; v_gene: TRBV7-8; CDR3nt: TGTGCCAGCAGCTTGGAGCGGGGGGCCGGGGAGCTGTTTTTT; CDR3aa: CASSLERGAGELFF
j_gene: TRBJ2-7; d_gene: NA; abundance: NA; v_gene: TRBV10-3; CDR3nt: TGTGCCATCAGTGAGTCAAGAGGAAGACTGCTAAACTACGAGCAGTACTTC; CDR3aa: CAISESRGRLLNYEQYF
j_gene: TRBJ1-2; d_gene: NA; abundance: NA; v_gene: TRBV5-1; CDR3nt: TGCGCCAGCAGCTTGGCCTCGGGTATCTATGGCTACACCTTC; CDR3aa: CASSLASGIYGYTF
j_gene: TRBJ2-7; d_gene: TRBD2; abundance: NA; v_gene: TRBV6-1; CDR3nt: TGTGCCAGCCGGGCGGGGGGCACCCCCTACGAGCAGTACTTC; CDR3aa: CASRAGGTPYEQYF
j_gene: TRBJ1-1; d_gene: NA; abundance: once; v_gene: TRBV5-1; CDR3nt: TGCGCCAGCAGCTTACAGTACCCAGGGAGGGGGACCACTGAAGCTTTCTTT; CDR3aa: CASSLQYPGRGTTEAFF
j_gene: TRBJ2-7; d_gene: NA; abundance: once; v_gene: TRBV4-1; CDR3nt: TGCGCCAGCAGCCCGGGGACTTTAGGCGAGCAGTACTTC; CDR3aa: CASSPGTLGEQYF
j_gene: TRBJ2-2; d_gene: TRBD2; abundance: NA; v_gene: TRBV7-3; CDR3nt: TGTGCCAGCAGCTTAACGAGGCGGGGGGCGAGCACCGGGGAGCTGTTTTTT; CDR3aa: CASSLTRRGASTGELFF
j_gene: TRBJ1-5; d_gene: TRBD1; abundance: NA; v_gene: TRBV12-3/TRBV12-4; CDR3nt: TGTGCCAGCAGGAAGGGGGCGAGGCAGCCCCAGCATTTT; CDR3aa: CASRKGARQPQHF
j_gene: TRBJ1-5; d_gene: TRBD1; abundance: NA; v_gene: TRBV27; CDR3nt: TGTGCCAGCAGTGAAGGGACAGGGGGCAATCAGCCCCAGCATTTT; CDR3aa: CASSEGTGGNQPQHF
j_gene: TRBJ1-3; d_gene: TRBD1; abundance: NA; v_gene: TRBV25-1; CDR3nt: TGTGCCAGCAGTGAATATATTGGACAGGGCTCTGGAAACAACATATATTTT; CDR3aa: CASSEYIGQGSGNNIYF
j_gene: TRBJ1-5; d_gene: NA; abundance: NA; v_gene: TRBV19; CDR3nt: TGTGCCAGTAGTATGGTCGGCGGTAGCAATCAGCCCCAGCATTTT; CDR3aa: CASSMVGGSNQPQHF
j_gene: TRBJ2-7; d_gene: TRBD2; abundance: once; v_gene: TRBV28; CDR3nt: TGTGCCAGCAGTCAACCACGGGACTACCCCTACGAGCAGTACTTC; CDR3aa: CASSQPRDYPYEQYF
j_gene: TRBJ2-3; d_gene: TRBD2; abundance: NA; v_gene: TRBV19; CDR3nt: TGTGCCAGTAGTAAACGACTAGCGGGGGGTTTTGATACGCAGTATTTT; CDR3aa: CASSKRLAGGFDTQYF
j_gene: TRBJ2-3; d_gene: TRBD2; abundance: NA; v_gene: TRBV10-1; CDR3nt: TGCGCCAGCAGTGACGGCGGGGGGGCCACGCAGTATTTT; CDR3aa: CASSDGGGATQYF
j_gene: TRBJ2-7; d_gene: NA; abundance: NA; v_gene: TRBV10-1; CDR3nt: TGCGCCACAACCCCCAGGGTGGGCTTCGAGCAGTACTTC; CDR3aa: CATTPRVGFEQYF
j_gene: TRBJ2-5; d_gene: NA; abundance: NA; v_gene: TRBV19; CDR3nt: TGTGCCAGTCGGATGAGCGCCGGTCAAGAGACCCAGTACTTC; CDR3aa: CASRMSAGQETQYF
j_gene: TRBJ1-2; d_gene: NA; abundance: NA; v_gene: TRBV10-3; CDR3nt: TGTGCCATCAGTGAGGAAGGAGGGGTCAACTATGGCTACACCTTC; CDR3aa: CAISEEGGVNYGYTF
j_gene: TRBJ1-6; d_gene: TRBD1; abundance: NA; v_gene: TRBV7-8; CDR3nt: TGTGCCAGCAGCGACCAGTTCGGAGAGGGGACAGGGAATAATTCACCCCTCCACTTT; CDR3aa: CASSDQFGEGTGNNSPLHF
j_gene: TRBJ1-2; d_gene: TRBD1; abundance: NA; v_gene: TRBV10-3; CDR3nt: TGTGCCATCAGTGAGTCGGAGGACAGGGAGAGGAGCTACACCTTC; CDR3aa: CAISESEDRERSYTF
j_gene: TRBJ2-7; d_gene: NA; abundance: NA; v_gene: TRBV6-5; CDR3nt: TGTGCCAGCAGTCTCCGGGGTGTGAGCTCCTACGAGCAGTACTTC; CDR3aa: CASSLRGVSSYEQYF
j_gene: TRBJ2-5; d_gene: NA; abundance: NA; v_gene: TRBV24-1; CDR3nt: TGTGCCACCAGTGTTGCGGGCCGCGGGGAGGATGAGACCCAGTACTTC; CDR3aa: CATSVAGRGEDETQYF
j_gene: TRBJ2-6; d_gene: NA; abundance: NA; v_gene: TRBV4-1; CDR3nt: TGCGCCAGCAGCCAAGTCGTTAGCTCTGGGGCCAACGTCCTGACTTTC; CDR3aa: CASSQVVSSGANVLTF
j_gene: TRBJ1-5; d_gene: TRBD1; abundance: NA; v_gene: TRBV5-1; CDR3nt: TGCGCCAGCAGCCAAGGGACAGGTGGTGGTCAGCCCCAGCATTTT; CDR3aa: CASSQGTGGGQPQHF
j_gene: TRBJ2-3; d_gene: TRBD2; abundance: NA; v_gene: TRBV9; CDR3nt: TGTGCCAGCAGCGGGACTAGCGGGAAGTATTTT; CDR3aa: CASSGTSGKYF
j_gene: TRBJ1-2; d_gene: NA; abundance: few; v_gene: TRBV5-1; CDR3nt: TGCGCCAGCAGCCAAAATCCAGGGGCGGAGGGCTACACCTTC; CDR3aa: CASSQNPGAEGYTF
j_gene: TRBJ1-5; d_gene: NA; abundance: once; v_gene: TRBV11-2; CDR3nt: TGTGCCAGCAGCTTAGGGGCCAACCCGAGGGAGCCCCAGCATTTT; CDR3aa: CASSLGANPREPQHF
j_gene: TRBJ2-1; d_gene: NA; abundance: NA; v_gene: TRBV7-2; CDR3nt: TGTGCCAGCACCGCTATGGCGGGCCTCTACAATGAGCAGTTCTTC; CDR3aa: CASTAMAGLYNEQFF
j_gene: TRBJ2-7; d_gene: NA; abundance: NA; v_gene: TRBV25-1; CDR3nt: TGTGCCAGCAGTGTCGGGGATGAGGTCAGAATCTACGAGCAGTACTTC; CDR3aa: CASSVGDEVRIYEQYF
j_gene: TRBJ2-7; d_gene: NA; abundance: NA; v_gene: TRBV6-5; CDR3nt: TGTGCCAGCAGCCTTCTCCGGGGAGACTACGAGCAGTACTTC; CDR3aa: CASSLLRGDYEQYF
j_gene: TRBJ1-1; d_gene: NA; abundance: NA; v_gene: TRBV19; CDR3nt: TGTGCCAGTAGTCAGAGTCGGGCTGAAGCTTTCTTT; CDR3aa: CASSQSRAEAFF
j_gene: TRBJ2-5; d_gene: TRBD2; abundance: few; v_gene: TRBV2; CDR3nt: TGTGCCAGCAGGATTGGACTAGCGGGAGTTCGAGAGACCCAGTACTTC; CDR3aa: CASRIGLAGVRETQYF
j_gene: TRBJ1-6; d_gene: TRBD1; abundance: NA; v_gene: TRBV24-1; CDR3nt: TGTGCCACCTATACCCGACAGGGTGGGTCCTATAATTCACCCCTCCACTTT; CDR3aa: CATYTRQGGSYNSPLHF
j_gene: TRBJ2-2; d_gene: NA; abundance: once; v_gene: TRBV10-2; CDR3nt: TGCGCCAGCAGTGAGTCTCACGAGACCGGGGAGCTGTTTTTT; CDR3aa: CASSESHETGELFF
j_gene: TRBJ2-6; d_gene: TRBD1; abundance: NA; v_gene: TRBV18; CDR3nt: TGTGCCAGCTCACAAACAGGGGCTGGGGCCAACGTCCTGACTTTC; CDR3aa: CASSQTGAGANVLTF
j_gene: TRBJ1-4; d_gene: NA; abundance: NA; v_gene: TRBV27; CDR3nt: TGTGCCAGCAGTTTCGGGGGGCTGGAAAAACTGTTTTTT; CDR3aa: CASSFGGLEKLFF
j_gene: TRBJ1-2; d_gene: NA; abundance: NA; v_gene: TRBV27; CDR3nt: TGTGCCAGCAGCATCCGGGGTCAGGGAGGGTATGGCTACACCTTC; CDR3aa: CASSIRGQGGYGYTF
j_gene: TRBJ2-6; d_gene: TRBD2; abundance: NA; v_gene: TRBV5-1; CDR3nt: TGCGCCAGCAGCTTGTTGGCGGGGGGGCCAAGCTCTGGGGCCAACGTCCTGACTTTC; CDR3aa: CASSLLAGGPSSGANVLTF
j_gene: TRBJ2-7; d_gene: NA; abundance: NA; v_gene: TRBV7-6; CDR3nt: TGTGCCAGCAGCTTAGCGCCTGGTAGTGGCGAGCAGTACTTC; CDR3aa: CASSLAPGSGEQYF
j_gene: TRBJ1-2; d_gene: NA; abundance: NA; v_gene: TRBV6-2/TRBV6-3; CDR3nt: TGTGCCAGCAGCCTAATCGGGACACACTATGGCTACACCTTC; CDR3aa: CASSLIGTHYGYTF
j_gene: TRBJ2-7; d_gene: TRBD1; abundance: once; v_gene: TRBV2; CDR3nt: TGTGCCAGCAATCCCGGGACAGGCAACTGGGGGCAGTACTTC; CDR3aa: CASNPGTGNWGQYF
j_gene: TRBJ1-5; d_gene: NA; abundance: NA; v_gene: TRBV7-9; CDR3nt: TGTGCCAGCAGCTTCGCAGGCGGGCAGCCCCAGCATTTT; CDR3aa: CASSFAGGQPQHF
j_gene: TRBJ1-1; d_gene: NA; abundance: once; v_gene: TRBV5-1; CDR3nt: TGCGCCAGCAGCCGTGACAGGTTGAACACTGAAGCTTTCTTT; CDR3aa: CASSRDRLNTEAFF
j_gene: TRBJ1-3; d_gene: TRBD1; abundance: NA; v_gene: TRBV9; CDR3nt: TGTGCCAGCAGCCGACAGGGATCTGGAAACACCATATATTTT; CDR3aa: CASSRQGSGNTIYF
j_gene: TRBJ1-2; d_gene: TRBD1; abundance: NA; v_gene: TRBV10-3; CDR3nt: TGTGCCATCAGTGAATTAACAGGGGATCCTGGCTACACCTTC; CDR3aa: CAISELTGDPGYTF
j_gene: TRBJ2-5; d_gene: TRBD2; abundance: NA; v_gene: TRBV30; CDR3nt: TGTGCCTGGAGTGTACTAGCGGGAGCTCAAGAGACCCAGTACTTC; CDR3aa: CAWSVLAGAQETQYF
j_gene: TRBJ2-1; d_gene: TRBD2; abundance: few; v_gene: TRBV6-2/TRBV6-3; CDR3nt: TGTGCCAGCAGTTACCTGACGACCGGGACTAGCCTCCACAATGAGCAGTTCTTC; CDR3aa: CASSYLTTGTSLHNEQFF
j_gene: TRBJ1-2; d_gene: TRBD1; abundance: NA; v_gene: TRBV7-2; CDR3nt: TGTGCCAGCAGCCACCCTGAGGGGGCTGGCTATGGCTACACCTTC; CDR3aa: CASSHPEGAGYGYTF
j_gene: TRBJ2-1; d_gene: NA; abundance: NA; v_gene: TRBV12-3/TRBV12-4; CDR3nt: TGTGCCAGCATATCCCCGACGGGGGAGCAGTTCTTC; CDR3aa: CASISPTGEQFF
j_gene: TRBJ2-2; d_gene: TRBD1; abundance: NA; v_gene: TRBV27; CDR3nt: TGTGCCGCCAGGGGGCTTCACGGGGAGCTGTTTTTT; CDR3aa: CAARGLHGELFF